This is a list of T cell receptor beta chains from one sample in a study of response to subunit inactivated influenza vaccine. TCRdb analysed the RT-PCR reads with MiXCR anew, one entry per CDR3 protein. This table holds approximately 200,000 distinct CDR3 sequences, about an eighth found once. Sequencing used CD8+ T cells sorted from PBMCs, obtained roughly 5 days after vaccination. The receptors stem from a man aged 50 or older who received an inactivated influenza vaccine. CDR3s include the opening cysteine and the closing phenylalanine or tryptophan. Fields, in order: V gene, J gene, D gene, CDR3 length, clone size, CDR3 protein, CDR3 DNA. The D gene is left open where the match is weak. Clone sizes are given selectively: once, few, many, or a class where the clone is expanded.

V gene: TRBV4-3
J gene: TRBJ2-1
D gene: .
CDR3 length: 14
clone size: many
CDR3 protein: CASSPNGPYNEQFF
CDR3 DNA: TGCGCCAGCAGCCCGAATGGACCTTACAATGAGCAGTTCTTC

V gene: TRBV14
J gene: TRBJ2-7
D gene: TRBD2
CDR3 length: 15
clone size: few
CDR3 protein: CASSQGLAETYEQYF
CDR3 DNA: TGTGCCAGCAGCCAGGGTCTAGCGGAAACCTACGAGCAGTACTTC

V gene: TRBV29-1
J gene: TRBJ2-7
D gene: .
CDR3 length: 14
clone size: few
CDR3 protein: CSVETGKRTYEQYF
CDR3 DNA: TGCAGCGTGGAAACAGGGAAAAGGACCTACGAGCAGTACTTC

V gene: TRBV30
J gene: TRBJ1-3
D gene: .
CDR3 length: 11
clone size: .
CDR3 protein: CAWGSGNTIYF
CDR3 DNA: TGTGCCTGGGGGTCGGGAAACACCATATATTTT

V gene: TRBV10-2
J gene: TRBJ2-1
D gene: .
CDR3 length: 16
clone size: few
CDR3 protein: CASSEWGGAIYNEQFF
CDR3 DNA: TGCGCCAGCAGTGAGTGGGGGGGGGCGATCTACAATGAGCAGTTCTTC

V gene: TRBV12-3/TRBV12-4
J gene: TRBJ2-3
D gene: .
CDR3 length: 15
clone size: many
CDR3 protein: CASSFGSSGTDTQYF
CDR3 DNA: TGTGCCAGCAGTTTCGGTTCCAGTGGCACAGATACGCAGTATTTT

V gene: TRBV4-1
J gene: TRBJ2-4
D gene: .
CDR3 length: 19
clone size: .
CDR3 protein: CASSQEVGEAVLAKNIQYF
CDR3 DNA: TGCGCCAGCAGCCAAGAGGTGGGCGAGGCAGTACTAGCCAAAAACATTCAGTACTTC

V gene: TRBV9
J gene: TRBJ2-3
D gene: TRBD2
CDR3 length: 16
clone size: many
CDR3 protein: CASSVGLAASTDTQYF
CDR3 DNA: TGTGCCAGCAGCGTAGGCCTAGCGGCTAGCACAGATACGCAGTATTTT

V gene: TRBV9
J gene: TRBJ2-6
D gene: .
CDR3 length: 13
clone size: .
CDR3 protein: CASGRILANVLTF
CDR3 DNA: TGTGCCAGCGGGCGTATCCTGGCCAACGTCCTGACTTTC

V gene: TRBV12-3/TRBV12-4
J gene: TRBJ2-5
D gene: .
CDR3 length: 15
clone size: few
CDR3 protein: CASSGGGAEQETQYF
CDR3 DNA: TGTGCCAGCAGTGGCGGAGGCGCGGAACAAGAGACCCAGTACTTC

V gene: TRBV20-1
J gene: TRBJ2-1
D gene: .
CDR3 length: 14
clone size: many
CDR3 protein: CSALDFRGSNEQFF
CDR3 DNA: TGCAGTGCTTTGGACTTCCGAGGAAGCAATGAGCAGTTCTTC

V gene: TRBV28
J gene: TRBJ2-7
D gene: .
CDR3 length: 13
clone size: few
CDR3 protein: CASSFSGSYEQYF
CDR3 DNA: TGTGCCAGCAGTTTTTCAGGAAGCTACGAGCAGTACTTC

V gene: TRBV7-9
J gene: TRBJ2-7
D gene: .
CDR3 length: 13
clone size: .
CDR3 protein: CASSSSWSYEQYF
CDR3 DNA: TGTGCCAGCAGCTCGAGCTGGAGCTACGAGCAGTACTTC

V gene: TRBV4-2
J gene: TRBJ1-5
D gene: .
CDR3 length: 16
clone size: few
CDR3 protein: CASSQDKGMPNQPQHF
CDR3 DNA: TGTGCCAGCAGCCAAGATAAAGGTATGCCAAATCAGCCCCAGCATTTT

V gene: TRBV9
J gene: TRBJ2-7
D gene: TRBD1
CDR3 length: 15
clone size: .
CDR3 protein: CASSPNPGTAYEQYF
CDR3 DNA: TGTGCCAGCAGCCCGAATCCTGGGACAGCCTACGAGCAGTACTTC

V gene: TRBV20-1
J gene: TRBJ2-2
D gene: .
CDR3 length: 14
clone size: .
CDR3 protein: CSARDGQSPGELFF
CDR3 DNA: TGCAGTGCTAGGGACGGACAGTCACCCGGGGAGCTGTTTTTT

V gene: TRBV25-1
J gene: TRBJ2-1
D gene: TRBD2
CDR3 length: 13
clone size: few
CDR3 protein: CASRESGGNEQFF
CDR3 DNA: TGTGCCAGCAGGGAGAGCGGGGGCAATGAGCAGTTCTTC

V gene: TRBV15
J gene: TRBJ1-1
D gene: TRBD1
CDR3 length: 16
clone size: few
CDR3 protein: CATSNRDPTGWTEAFF
CDR3 DNA: TGTGCCACCAGCAATCGGGATCCGACAGGGTGGACTGAAGCTTTCTTT

V gene: TRBV27
J gene: TRBJ2-6
D gene: TRBD1
CDR3 length: 15
clone size: .
CDR3 protein: CASNPTGLGANVLTF
CDR3 DNA: TGTGCCAGCAACCCGACAGGGCTAGGGGCCAACGTCCTGACTTTC

V gene: TRBV12-3/TRBV12-4
J gene: TRBJ1-1
D gene: .
CDR3 length: 14
clone size: few
CDR3 protein: CASTGDTRDTEAFF
CDR3 DNA: TGTGCCAGCACGGGGGACACCAGGGACACTGAAGCTTTCTTT

V gene: TRBV10-1
J gene: TRBJ2-7
D gene: .
CDR3 length: 13
clone size: .
CDR3 protein: CASSPDSPSEQYF
CDR3 DNA: TGCGCCAGCAGCCCGGACAGCCCAAGCGAGCAGTACTTC

V gene: TRBV28
J gene: TRBJ2-1
D gene: TRBD2
CDR3 length: 15
clone size: .
CDR3 protein: CASSFPVGREYEQFF
CDR3 DNA: TGTGCCAGCAGTTTCCCCGTAGGGCGGGAGTATGAGCAGTTCTTC

V gene: TRBV20-1
J gene: TRBJ2-1
D gene: TRBD2
CDR3 length: 19
clone size: .
CDR3 protein: CSAPRAPGVLARSLNEQFF
CDR3 DNA: TGCAGTGCTCCCCGGGCCCCCGGGGTACTAGCGAGGAGTTTGAATGAGCAGTTCTTC

V gene: TRBV6-1
J gene: TRBJ2-7
D gene: .
CDR3 length: 15
clone size: .
CDR3 protein: CASSEGRGDGYEQYF
CDR3 DNA: TGTGCCAGCAGTGAGGGTAGGGGAGACGGCTACGAGCAGTACTTC

V gene: TRBV30
J gene: TRBJ2-7
D gene: .
CDR3 length: 13
clone size: few
CDR3 protein: CAWSAGTSREQYF
CDR3 DNA: TGTGCCTGGAGTGCAGGGACATCTCGCGAGCAGTACTTC

V gene: TRBV12-5
J gene: TRBJ2-1
D gene: .
CDR3 length: 17
clone size: few
CDR3 protein: CASGLAGLEGMRNEQFF
CDR3 DNA: TGTGCTAGTGGTTTGGCGGGCCTCGAGGGGATGAGGAATGAGCAGTTCTTC

V gene: TRBV12-3/TRBV12-4
J gene: TRBJ1-1
D gene: .
CDR3 length: 16
clone size: .
CDR3 protein: CASSLVVFGVYTEAFF
CDR3 DNA: TGTGCCAGCAGTTTAGTGGTTTTTGGCGTGTATACTGAAGCTTTCTTT

V gene: TRBV7-9
J gene: TRBJ1-1
D gene: .
CDR3 length: 12
clone size: .
CDR3 protein: CASSLGRIEAFF
CDR3 DNA: TGTGCCAGCAGCTTAGGACGGATTGAAGCTTTCTTT

V gene: TRBV6-2/TRBV6-3
J gene: TRBJ2-7
D gene: .
CDR3 length: 14
clone size: .
CDR3 protein: CASSHRDEYYEQYF
CDR3 DNA: TGTGCCAGCAGTCACCGGGACGAATACTACGAGCAGTACTTC

V gene: TRBV7-8
J gene: TRBJ1-3
D gene: .
CDR3 length: 17
clone size: few
CDR3 protein: CASSLAEYAGSGNTIYF
CDR3 DNA: TGTGCCAGCAGCTTAGCGGAGTACGCGGGTTCTGGAAACACCATATATTTT

V gene: TRBV6-1
J gene: TRBJ2-1
D gene: .
CDR3 length: 14
clone size: few
CDR3 protein: CASSEQSGPYEQFF
CDR3 DNA: TGTGCCAGCAGTGAACAGTCCGGGCCCTATGAGCAGTTCTTC

V gene: TRBV5-1
J gene: TRBJ2-1
D gene: .
CDR3 length: 15
clone size: many
CDR3 protein: CASSLTGRGYNEQFF
CDR3 DNA: TGCGCCAGCAGCTTAACTGGGAGAGGCTACAATGAGCAGTTCTTC

V gene: TRBV7-8
J gene: TRBJ2-7
D gene: TRBD1
CDR3 length: 14
clone size: .
CDR3 protein: CASSPRDSNYEQYF
CDR3 DNA: TGTGCCAGCAGCCCACGGGACAGCAACTACGAGCAGTACTTC

V gene: TRBV9
J gene: TRBJ2-1
D gene: TRBD2
CDR3 length: 15
clone size: .
CDR3 protein: CASSETSGSGNEQFF
CDR3 DNA: TGTGCCAGCAGCGAGACTAGCGGGAGTGGCAATGAGCAGTTCTTC

V gene: TRBV7-8
J gene: TRBJ2-1
D gene: TRBD2
CDR3 length: 17
clone size: few
CDR3 protein: CASSLARTSGLYNEQFF
CDR3 DNA: TGTGCCAGCAGCTTAGCGCGTACTAGCGGGCTGTACAATGAGCAGTTCTTC

V gene: TRBV5-4
J gene: TRBJ1-1
D gene: TRBD1
CDR3 length: 15
clone size: many
CDR3 protein: CASSPGQATYTEAFF
CDR3 DNA: TGTGCCAGCAGCCCCGGACAGGCGACGTACACTGAAGCTTTCTTT

V gene: TRBV4-1
J gene: TRBJ1-1
D gene: .
CDR3 length: 16
clone size: .
CDR3 protein: CASSPLRGQLNTEAFF
CDR3 DNA: TGCGCCAGCAGCCCCCTCCGTGGGCAGCTGAACACTGAAGCTTTCTTT

V gene: TRBV7-9
J gene: TRBJ2-1
D gene: .
CDR3 length: 15
clone size: .
CDR3 protein: CASSVRDARVAEQFF
CDR3 DNA: TGTGCCAGCAGCGTCCGGGACGCACGGGTGGCTGAGCAGTTCTTC

V gene: TRBV28
J gene: TRBJ2-3
D gene: TRBD2
CDR3 length: 16
clone size: .
CDR3 protein: CASSFGAGGRTDTQYF
CDR3 DNA: TGTGCCAGCAGTTTTGGAGCGGGGGGCCGTACAGATACGCAGTATTTT

V gene: TRBV13
J gene: TRBJ2-7
D gene: TRBD1
CDR3 length: 13
clone size: few
CDR3 protein: CASSSDRGYEQYF
CDR3 DNA: TGTGCCAGCAGCAGTGACAGGGGCTACGAGCAGTACTTC

V gene: TRBV7-2
J gene: TRBJ2-3
D gene: .
CDR3 length: 13
clone size: few
CDR3 protein: CASSLPPADTQYF
CDR3 DNA: TGTGCCAGCAGCCTCCCCCCCGCAGATACGCAGTATTTT

V gene: TRBV7-9
J gene: TRBJ2-1
D gene: .
CDR3 length: 14
clone size: .
CDR3 protein: CASSLDSRLVEQFF
CDR3 DNA: TGTGCCAGCAGTTTGGACAGCAGGTTGGTTGAGCAGTTCTTC

V gene: TRBV11-2
J gene: TRBJ2-7
D gene: .
CDR3 length: 13
clone size: once
CDR3 protein: CASSLRGDYEQYF
CDR3 DNA: TGTGCCAGCAGCTTACGGGGAGACTACGAGCAGTACTTC

V gene: TRBV11-2
J gene: TRBJ2-1
D gene: TRBD2
CDR3 length: 15
clone size: few
CDR3 protein: CASSELAVSVYEQFF
CDR3 DNA: TGTGCCAGCAGCGAACTAGCGGTATCGGTCTATGAGCAGTTCTTC

V gene: TRBV9
J gene: TRBJ2-1
D gene: .
CDR3 length: 15
clone size: .
CDR3 protein: CASSVVPTGNNEQFF
CDR3 DNA: TGTGCCAGCAGCGTAGTGCCGACAGGAAACAATGAGCAGTTCTTC